This TCR beta chain was captured by sequencing in a study of blood T cell repertoires in COVID-19. About the study: Collection of acute and convalescent COVID-19 samples took place in the United States, Italy and Spain. T cells, B-cell-depleted T cells, or PBMCs provided the cDNA or gDNA that served as material.

The CDR3 contains 13 residues. Deletions cut 7 bases from V and 6 bases from J, with 13 bases between. Germline V gene sequence: CDR1 PRHDT, CDR2 FYEKMQ (reference sequence). As originally analysed: Using reference gene primer amplification, nucleated cell counts were estimated. Produced via immunoSEQ multiplex PCR; TCRdb's table is partial and in-frame only. V, J and clone size were drawn from that table, and D and trimming were deduced from the DNA. The sample has nearly 350,000 clones, about 93% seen once. Sample: peripheral blood. V usage is TRBV13 and J usage is TRBJ2-4; D gene unclear. This sequence was found in a woman younger than 35 who had recovered from COVID-19. Here the CDR3 DNA reads TGTGCCAGCAAAGTGGCTAACAGAAACATTCAGTACTTC. Translating gives CASKVANRNIQYF.